The 5 T cell receptor beta chains below all came from one sample that was sequenced in a study of PD-L1 blockade in urothelial cancer. The time point here: pretreatment peripheral blood. Method: immunoSEQ multiplex PCR; TCRdb's copy keeps in-frame clones and lacks some. In the table there are roughly 39,000 clones, about nine tenths of which are singletons. Sequencing used PBMCs, obtained around atezolizumab (anti-PD-L1) treatment. Receptor source: a woman in her sixties or seventies with urothelial cancer.

This chain uses TRBV5-1 with TRBJ2-6; D not resolved. CDR3 length: 13 amino acids. Germline values: CDR1 SGHRS, CDR2 YFSETQ. Trimming stripped 7 bases from V and 2 bases from J, with 7 bases between. CDR3 residues: CASYNTGANVLTF. CDR3 in DNA: TGCGCCAGCTACAATACTGGGGCCAACGTCCTGACTTTC.

The chain joins TRBV28 to TRBJ1-5; D not certain. This CDR3 is 16 amino acids long. V was cut by 1 base and J by 1 base, with 11 bases left in between. Per germline, CDR1 MDHEN and CDR2 SYDVKM. The CDR3 spells CASSLFSGRSNQPQHF. The CDR3 coding sequence is TGTGCCAGCAGTTTATTTAGCGGACGGAGCAATCAGCCCCAGCATTTT.

V is TRBV28 and J is TRBJ2-3; TRBD2 agrees at 12 bases. Losses at the gene ends were 6 bases for V and 4 bases for J; bases not matched to a gene: 5. CDR3 size: 15 residues. Germline V CDR1 and CDR2: MDHEN, SYDVKM. The CDR3 nucleotides read TGTGCCAGCAGGATGGGACTAGCGGGTTCAGATACGCAGTATTTT. This translates into CASRMGLAGSDTQYF.

This clone was seen a handful of times. The rearrangement links TRBV4-1 to TRBJ2-5, with TRBD2 identical over 16 bases. This CDR3 region has 18 residues. Germline V gene lookup returns CDR1 MGHRA and CDR2 YSYEKL. Trimming took 0 bases from V and 6 from J; bases not matched to a gene: 7. The CDR3: CASSQEIGTSGRGKTQYF. CDR3 coding DNA: TGCGCCAGCAGCCAAGAAATCGGGACTAGCGGGAGGGGAAAGACCCAGTACTTC.

Only one count was recorded for this clone. The V call is TRBV1, the J call TRBJ2-2; TRBD2, as called in the table, went unchecked against the DNA. TRBV1 is classified as a pseudogene. This CDR3 contains 18 residues. DNA for the CDR3: TGCACCAGCAGCCTCCTGCCGTTCGAACTCGCGAACACCGGGGAGCTGTTTTTT. This codes for CTSSLLPFELANTGELFF.